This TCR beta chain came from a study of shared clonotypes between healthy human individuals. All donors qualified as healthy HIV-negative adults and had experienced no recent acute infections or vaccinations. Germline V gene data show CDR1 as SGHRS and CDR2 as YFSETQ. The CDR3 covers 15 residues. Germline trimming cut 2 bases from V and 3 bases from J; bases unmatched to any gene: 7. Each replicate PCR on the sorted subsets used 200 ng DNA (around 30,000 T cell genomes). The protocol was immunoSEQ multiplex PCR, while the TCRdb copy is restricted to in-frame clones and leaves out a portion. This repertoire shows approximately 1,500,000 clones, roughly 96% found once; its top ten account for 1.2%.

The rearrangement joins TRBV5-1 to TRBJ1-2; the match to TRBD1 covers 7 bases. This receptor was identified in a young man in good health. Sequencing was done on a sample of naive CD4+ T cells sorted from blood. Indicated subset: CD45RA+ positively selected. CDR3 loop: CASSFGDRAYYGYTF. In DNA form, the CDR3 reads TGCGCCAGCAGCTTCGGAGACAGGGCATACTATGGCTACACCTTC.